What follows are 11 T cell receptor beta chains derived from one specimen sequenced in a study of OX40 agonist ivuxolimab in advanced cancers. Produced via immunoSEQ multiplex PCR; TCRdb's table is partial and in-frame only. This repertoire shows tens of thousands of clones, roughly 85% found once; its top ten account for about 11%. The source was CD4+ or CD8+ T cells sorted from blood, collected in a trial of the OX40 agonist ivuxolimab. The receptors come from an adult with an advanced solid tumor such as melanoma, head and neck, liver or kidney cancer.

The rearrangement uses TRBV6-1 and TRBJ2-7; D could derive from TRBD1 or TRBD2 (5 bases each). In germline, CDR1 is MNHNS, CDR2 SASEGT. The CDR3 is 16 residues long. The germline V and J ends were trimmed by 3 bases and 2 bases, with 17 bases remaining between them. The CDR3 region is CASSDLAGTEAYEQYV. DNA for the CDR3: TGTGCCAGCAGTGATCTGGCCGGGACGGAAGCCTACGAGCAGTACGTC.

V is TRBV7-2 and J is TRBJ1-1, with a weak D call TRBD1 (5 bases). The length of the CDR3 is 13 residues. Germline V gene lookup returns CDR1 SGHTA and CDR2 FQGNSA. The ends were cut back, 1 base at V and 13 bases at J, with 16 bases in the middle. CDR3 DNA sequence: TGTGCCAGCAGCTTAGGGGGACCTCTGATAGGTTTCTTT. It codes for CASSLGGPLIGFF.

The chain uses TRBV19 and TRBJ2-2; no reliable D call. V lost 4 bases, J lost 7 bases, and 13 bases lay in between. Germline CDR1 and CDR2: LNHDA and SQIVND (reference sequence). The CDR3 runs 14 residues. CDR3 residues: CASSRPRVHGELFF. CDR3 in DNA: TGTGCCAGTAGTAGGCCCCGTGTCCACGGGGAGCTGTTTTTT.

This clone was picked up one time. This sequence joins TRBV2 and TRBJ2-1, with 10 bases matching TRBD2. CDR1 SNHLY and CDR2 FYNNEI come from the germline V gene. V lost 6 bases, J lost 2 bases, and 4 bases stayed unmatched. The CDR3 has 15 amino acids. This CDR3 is CASRIAGGAYNEQFF. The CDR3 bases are TGTGCCAGCAGAATAGCGGGGGGAGCCTACAATGAGCAGTTCTTC.

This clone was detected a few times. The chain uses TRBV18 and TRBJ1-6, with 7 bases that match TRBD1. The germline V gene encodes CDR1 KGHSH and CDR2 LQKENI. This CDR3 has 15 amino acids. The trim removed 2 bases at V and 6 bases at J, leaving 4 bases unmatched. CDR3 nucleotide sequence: TGTGCCAGCTCACCAGATCAGGGGGGTAATTCACCCCTCCACTTT. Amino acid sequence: CASSPDQGGNSPLHF.

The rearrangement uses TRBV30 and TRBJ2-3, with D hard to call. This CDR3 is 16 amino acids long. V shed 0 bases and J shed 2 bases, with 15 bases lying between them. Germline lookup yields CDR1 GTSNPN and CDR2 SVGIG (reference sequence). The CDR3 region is CAWSVREDAYTDTQYF. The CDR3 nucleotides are TGTGCCTGGAGTGTACGTGAGGACGCCTACACAGATACGCAGTATTTT.

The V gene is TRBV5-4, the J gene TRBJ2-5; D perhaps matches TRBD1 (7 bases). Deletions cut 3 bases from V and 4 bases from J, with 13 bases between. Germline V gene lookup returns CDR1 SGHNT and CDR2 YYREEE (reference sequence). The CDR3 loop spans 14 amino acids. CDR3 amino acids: CASSSGGSGETQYF. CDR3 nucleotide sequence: TGTGCCAGCAGCTCAGGGGGGTCCGGAGAGACCCAGTACTTC. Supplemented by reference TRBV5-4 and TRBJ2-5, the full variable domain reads ETGVTQSPTHLIKTRGQQVTLRCSSQSGHNTVSWYQQALGQGPQFIFQYYREEENGRGNFPPRFSGLQFPNYSSELNVNALELDDSALYLCASSSGGSGETQYFGPGTRLLVL.

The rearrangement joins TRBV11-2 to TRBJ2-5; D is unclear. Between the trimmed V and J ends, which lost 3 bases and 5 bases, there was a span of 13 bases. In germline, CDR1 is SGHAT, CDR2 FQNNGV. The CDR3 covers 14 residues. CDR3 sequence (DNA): TGTGCCAGCAGCTTTCGTGCAGTGGGGGAGACCCAGTACTTC. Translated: CASSFRAVGETQYF.

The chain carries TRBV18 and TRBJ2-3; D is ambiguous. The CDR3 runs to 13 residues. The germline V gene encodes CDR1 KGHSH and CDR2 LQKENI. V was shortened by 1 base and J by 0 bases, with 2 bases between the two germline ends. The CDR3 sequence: CASSPQSTDTQYF. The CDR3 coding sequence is TGTGCCAGCTCACCACAGAGCACAGATACGCAGTATTTT. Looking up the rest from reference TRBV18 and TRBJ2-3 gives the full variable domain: NAGVMQNPRHLVRRRGQEARLRCSPMKGHSHVYWYRQLPEEGLKFMVYLQKENIIDESGMPKERFSAEFPKEGPSILRIQQVVRGDSAAYFCASSPQSTDTQYFGPGTRLTVL.

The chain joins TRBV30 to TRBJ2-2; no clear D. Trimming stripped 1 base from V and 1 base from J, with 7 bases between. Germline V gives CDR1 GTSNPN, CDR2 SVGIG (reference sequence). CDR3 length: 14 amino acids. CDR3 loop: CAWSAAVNTGELFF. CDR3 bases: TGTGCCTGGAGTGCCGCAGTGAACACCGGGGAGCTGTTTTTT.

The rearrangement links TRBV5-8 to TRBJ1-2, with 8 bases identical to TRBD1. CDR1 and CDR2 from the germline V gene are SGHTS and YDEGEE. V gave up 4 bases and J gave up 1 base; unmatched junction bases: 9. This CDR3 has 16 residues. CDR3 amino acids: CASSPGQASGNYGYTF. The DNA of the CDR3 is TGTGCCAGCAGCCCGGGACAGGCCTCGGGTAACTATGGCTACACCTTC.